This T cell receptor beta chain was identified during a study of identical twins. Trimming pared 6 bases from V and 0 bases from J, leaving 9 bases between. The CDR3 has 13 residues. TCRdb itself ran the 5' RACE reads through MiXCR, one entry per CDR3 protein. This sample has 200,000 to 250,000 distinct CDR3 sequences, with approximately 12% found just once. The sample was also reused in another study, on yellow fever vaccine responses in identical twins.

This chain connects TRBV12-3 or TRBV12-4 to TRBJ2-7; no clear D gene. The sequenced sample was memory (CD45RO+) T cells sorted from blood. The clonotype originates from a woman in her late teens or twenties in good health. CDR3 sequence (DNA): TGTGCCAGCAGGGCGGCCTACTCCTACGAGCAGTACTTC. This encodes CASRAAYSYEQYF.